A selection of T cell receptor beta chains follows, all from one sample in a study of PD-1 blockade in classical Hodgkin lymphoma. TCRdb's copy holds only in-frame clones and misses some; the assay was immunoSEQ multiplex PCR. The sample holds 65,000 to 95,000 clones; approximately 91% are singletons and the top ten take 20% to 25%. Sample: peripheral blood mononuclear cells (PBMCs), taken at baseline. All receptors derive from a human donor with classical Hodgkin lymphoma. The CDR3 runs from the conserved cysteine through the conserved F or W. D genes are given only for firm matches. The size field is filled for only some rows; it gives once, few, many or a size class.

-,TRBJ2-3,-,TRBV5-1,CASSLEGLGADTQYF,TGCGCCAGCAGCTTGGAAGGGTTAGGAGCAGATACGCAGTATTTT
-,TRBJ2-5,-,TRBV14,CASSQDWRAQETQYF,TGTGCCAGCAGCCAAGATTGGAGGGCCCAAGAGACCCAGTACTTC
TRBD1,TRBJ1-2,-,TRBV28,CASSFTGGLEGYTF,TGTGCCAGCAGTTTTACAGGGGGTCTTGAAGGCTACACCTTC
TRBD1,TRBJ2-1,-,TRBV13,CASSLKSGTGVRYEQFF,TGTGCCAGCAGCCTTAAATCCGGGACAGGGGTTCGGTATGAGCAGTTCTTC
-,TRBJ2-2,-,TRBV11-2,CASSLDHNTGELFF,TGTGCCAGCAGCTTAGATCATAACACCGGGGAGCTGTTTTTT
-,TRBJ1-5,-,TRBV6-1,CASSESVASNQPQHF,TGTGCCAGCAGTGAAAGTGTGGCTAGCAATCAGCCCCAGCATTTT
-,TRBJ2-5,few,TRBV28,CASHPPLAAETQYF,TGTGCCAGCCACCCCCCCCTGGCGGCGGAGACCCAGTACTTC
-,TRBJ1-1,-,TRBV7-9,CATQEGGEVTEAFF,TGTGCCACCCAAGAGGGGGGCGAAGTTACTGAAGCTTTCTTT
-,TRBJ2-7,-,TRBV29-1,CSVEGLGQHTTYEQYF,TGCAGCGTTGAAGGACTAGGACAGCATACCACCTACGAGCAGTACTTC
-,TRBJ2-7,-,TRBV6-5,CASSEGLGNEQYF,TGTGCCAGCAGTGAGGGACTTGGGAACGAGCAGTACTTC
-,TRBJ1-3,-,TRBV5-6,CASSLRGSGNTIYF,TGTGCCAGCAGCTTGAGGGGCTCGGGAAACACCATATATTTT
-,TRBJ1-5,few,TRBV2,CASSEDSLDVQPQHF,TGTGCCAGCAGTGAGGACAGTTTGGATGTTCAGCCCCAGCATTTT
-,TRBJ2-3,-,TRBV28,CASRPTTGTSLTDTQYF,TGTGCCAGCAGACCTACTACCGGGACATCCCTCACAGATACGCAGTATTTT
TRBD2,TRBJ2-7,-,TRBV11-2,CASRREASYEQYF,TGTGCCAGCAGACGGGAGGCGTCCTACGAGCAGTACTTC
-,TRBJ1-1,-,TRBV4-1,CASSRGHLNTEAFF,TGCGCCAGCAGCCGAGGACATTTGAACACTGAAGCTTTCTTT
-,TRBJ1-1,many,TRBV10-2,CASSDEYTEAFF,TGCGCCAGCAGTGACGAGTACACTGAAGCTTTCTTT
TRBD1,TRBJ2-2,-,TRBV19,CASSIGGGPKSGELFF,TGTGCCAGTAGTATAGGAGGGGGCCCCAAATCCGGGGAGCTGTTTTTT
-,TRBJ2-7,-,TRBV29-1,CSVGTTLYEQYF,TGCAGCGTGGGGACAACCCTCTACGAGCAGTACTTC
-,TRBJ1-2,-,TRBV27,CASSSLQGPSGYTF,TGTGCCAGCAGTTCACTACAGGGCCCCTCTGGCTACACCTTC
-,TRBJ2-7,-,TRBV6-1,CASSESSYEQYF,TGTGCCAGCAGTGAAAGCTCCTACGAGCAGTACTTC
-,TRBJ1-4,-,TRBV4-1,CASSQVSGGNEKLFF,TGCGCCAGCAGCCAAGTCTCTGGGGGAAATGAAAAACTGTTTTTT
-,TRBJ1-2,-,TRBV10-2,CASSPGRHEGYTF,TGCGCCAGCAGCCCCGGCCGTCATGAAGGCTACACCTTC
TRBD2,TRBJ2-7,-,TRBV7-6,CASSLGNSGSAYEQYF,TGTGCCAGCAGCTTAGGGAATAGCGGGAGCGCCTACGAGCAGTACTTC
-,TRBJ1-2,-,TRBV6-5,CASSYTLTAGYTF,TGTGCCAGCAGTTATACCTTAACTGCTGGCTACACCTTC
-,TRBJ2-7,few,TRBV7-9,CASSTLVRGLEEYEQYF,TGTGCCAGCAGCACTTTAGTCAGGGGCCTTGAGGAGTACGAGCAGTACTTC
-,TRBJ1-2,-,TRBV25-1,CASSDYGYTF,TGTGCCAGCAGTGACTATGGCTACACCTTC
-,TRBJ2-1,-,TRBV25-1,CASSGASFYNEQFF,TGTGCCAGCAGTGGGGCTAGCTTCTACAATGAGCAGTTCTTC
-,TRBJ2-3,-,TRBV10-3,CAISRGGGGTDTQYF,TGTGCCATCAGCCGGGGAGGAGGCGGCACAGATACGCAGTATTTT
TRBD1,TRBJ2-7,-,TRBV7-2,CASSFGQGRTYEQYF,TGTGCCAGCAGCTTTGGACAGGGCAGAACCTACGAGCAGTACTTC
-,TRBJ2-7,-,TRBV30,CAWSVGGTQQYF,TGTGCCTGGAGTGTAGGTGGGACTCAGCAGTACTTC
-,TRBJ2-7,few,TRBV7-6,CASSLRLGYEQYF,TGTGCCAGCAGCCTTAGACTAGGATACGAGCAGTACTTC
TRBD2,TRBJ2-2,-,TRBV5-4,CASSGPTSGSLGELFF,TGTGCCAGCAGCGGCCCAACTAGCGGGAGCCTCGGGGAGCTGTTTTTT
TRBD1,TRBJ1-1,-,TRBV28,CASSFITGGNTEAFF,TGTGCCAGCAGTTTTATAACAGGGGGGAACACTGAAGCTTTCTTT
-,TRBJ1-2,-,TRBV6-1,CASRDINYGYTF,TGTGCCAGCCGCGATATAAACTATGGCTACACCTTC
TRBD1,TRBJ2-7,-,TRBV7-9,CASTPGDRPQGYEQYF,TGTGCCAGCACCCCTGGGGACAGGCCACAAGGCTACGAGCAGTACTTC
TRBD2,TRBJ2-2,once,TRBV4-3,CASSLRAGETGELFF,TGCGCCAGCAGCCTTCGAGCGGGAGAAACCGGGGAGCTGTTTTTT
TRBD1,TRBJ2-3,-,TRBV19,CASSVWTGGKSDTQYF,TGTGCCAGTAGTGTCTGGACAGGGGGGAAGTCAGATACGCAGTATTTT